The T cell receptor beta chain described here comes from a study of beta chain features in type 1 diabetes (dated by TCRdb to the late 2010s). About the investigation overall: Patients and healthy donors did not differ in mean age, gender distribution, total cell number or subset yield. A total of around 110,000,000 sorted cells were examined across all samples, and a strong correlation was observed between cell number per subset and RNA yield. The study compared the TCRB repertoires of sorted circulating CD4+ T cell subsets in recently diagnosed type 1 diabetes patients with those in matched healthy donors. Regulatory and stem cell-like memory subsets were obtained from only 8 patients and roughly eight healthy donors, while naive and central memory subsets were obtained from all 28 donors.

From each donor, a single peripheral blood sample of around 120 mL on average was drawn into heparinised tubes. Naive, central memory, regulatory and stem cell-like memory CD4+ T cells were sorted on a BD FACSAria II using a panel including CD45RO, CCR7, CD25, CD127, CD95 and CD27. All sorted populations exceeded 95% purity. PBMCs were separated immediately by Lymphoprep density gradient centrifugation and were stained directly, without being cultured. Samples were stained and sorted in pairs, with one healthy donor and one patient per experiment, so that batch effects were minimized. This clone was picked up a small number of times. No antigen is known for it. No per-base quality is available; no much larger clone lies one base away. The entire isolated RNA was reverse transcribed using the High Capacity cDNA Reverse Transcription Kit, and thus expressed TCRB transcripts were sequenced. Deep immunoSEQ sequencing was applied to naive, central memory and regulatory T cell samples, giving an average of roughly 3.5 million total reads per sample. After sorted cells were lysed in RLT buffer, RNA was extracted with DNase-treated RNeasy Micro or Mini kits, with the choice depending on cell number. To prevent cross-contamination, every cell subset was processed on its own, while patient and healthy donor samples were processed together. The immunoSEQ multiplex PCR was used to amplify TCRB sequences from cDNA, yielding 87-bp fragments that span the CDR3 region. Sequencing of the amplicons was performed on the Illumina HiSeq platform. As for how the authors treated the data: PCR bias was corrected computationally using synthetic template baselines, and reads within Hamming distance 2 were collapsed, with unmergeable singletons discarded. By aligning reads against IMGT, V, D and J genes, CDR3 length, and insertions or deletions at six rearrangement sites were assigned. Clonotype counts were normalized to sorted cell number within each subset before computing true diversity and Gini coefficients with the tcR R package. The overlap coefficient, calculated on TCRB nucleotide sequences, was used to measure repertoire sharing. As a proxy for the pre-selection repertoire, out-of-frame TCRB sequences from naive cells were analyzed. In TCRdb, the immuneACCESS table is reduced to in-frame sequences with V and J assigned. These tables do not hold every clone; where another copy was compared, an unresolved V gene accounts for under half, and the others remain unexplained. Clone size and V and J calls were adopted from that table, with D and trimming inferred from the DNA. Present in this sample are fewer than 250,000 clones, 13% to 15% of which were seen just once. The ten largest account for about 0.026% of the sample.

Points the paper makes about the study in general: Type 1 diabetes patients showed a moderate but significant shortening of TCRB CDR3 length in all four CD4+ subsets. Only small numbers of individuals were included in the HLA sub-analyses, which left unresolved whether HLA type had any influence on TCRB rearrangement. Patients with type 1 diabetes made fewer insertions and deleted more nucleotides at VDJ recombination sites, implying thymic rearrangement abnormalities. Because cDNA was sequenced instead of genomic DNA, activated cells with high expression could be over-represented, although the groups did not differ in activation or CD3 levels. The naive, central memory and regulatory TCRB repertoires appeared to resemble one another more closely among patients than among healthy donors. Shorter templates might be favored by PCR, yet because patient and control samples were amplified and corrected together, any such skew would affect both groups equally.

The CDR3 runs 13 residues from the cysteine to the phenylalanine. Of all the DNA, just the CDR3 is kept, 39 bases in frame from base 1. As encoded in the germline V gene, CDR1 is SGHTA while CDR2 is FQGNSA. The junction shows trimming of 5 bases on V and 5 bases on J, and the gene matches do not reach 4 bases of it. The receptor was derived from a woman in her thirties or forties in good health. The sequence is built from TRBV7-2 and TRBJ2-7, and TRBD1 matches 9 of the central bases. Sequenced sample: naive CD4+ T cells from blood. What the cell subset or site label conveys for this sample: true naive CD4+ T cells. The sequenced DNA: TGTGCCAGCAGCCGGGACAGGGTTGACGAGCAGTACTTC. Its protein reads: CASSRDRVDEQYF.